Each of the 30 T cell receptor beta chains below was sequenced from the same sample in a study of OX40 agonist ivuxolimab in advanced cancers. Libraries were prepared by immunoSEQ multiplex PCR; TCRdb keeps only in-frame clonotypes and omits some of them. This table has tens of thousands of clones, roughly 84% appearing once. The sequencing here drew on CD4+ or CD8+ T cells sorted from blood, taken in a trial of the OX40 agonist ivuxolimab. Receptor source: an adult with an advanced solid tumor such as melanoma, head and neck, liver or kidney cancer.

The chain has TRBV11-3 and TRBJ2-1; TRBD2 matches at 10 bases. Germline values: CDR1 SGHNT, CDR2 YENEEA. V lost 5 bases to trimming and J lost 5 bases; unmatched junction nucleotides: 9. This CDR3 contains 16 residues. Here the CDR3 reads CASSRGLAGVDNEQFF. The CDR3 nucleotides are TGTGCCAGCAGCCGGGGCCTAGCGGGGGTCGACAATGAGCAGTTCTTC.

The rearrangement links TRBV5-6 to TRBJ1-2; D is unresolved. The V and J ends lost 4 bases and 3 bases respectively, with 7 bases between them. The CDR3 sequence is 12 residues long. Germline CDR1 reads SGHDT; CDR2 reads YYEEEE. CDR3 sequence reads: CASSLEDYGYTF. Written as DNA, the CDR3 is TGTGCCAGCAGCCTGGAGGACTATGGCTACACCTTC. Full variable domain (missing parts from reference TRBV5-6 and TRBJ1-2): DAGVTQSPTHLIKTRGQQVTLRCSPKSGHDTVSWYQQALGQGPQFIFQYYEEEERQRGNFPDRFSGHQFPNYSSELNVNALLLGDSALYLCASSLEDYGYTFGSGTRLTVV.

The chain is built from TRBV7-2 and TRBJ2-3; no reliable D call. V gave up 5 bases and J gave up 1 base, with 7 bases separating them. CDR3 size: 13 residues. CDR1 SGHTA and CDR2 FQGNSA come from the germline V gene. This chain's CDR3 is CASSPARTDTQYF. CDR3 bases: TGTGCCAGCAGCCCCGCACGCACAGATACGCAGTATTTT.

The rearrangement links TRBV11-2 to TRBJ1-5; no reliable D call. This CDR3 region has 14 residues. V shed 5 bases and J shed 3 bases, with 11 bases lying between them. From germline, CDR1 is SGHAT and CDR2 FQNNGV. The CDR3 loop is CASSLMGINQPQHF. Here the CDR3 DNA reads TGTGCCAGCAGCCTGATGGGTATCAATCAGCCCCAGCATTTT.

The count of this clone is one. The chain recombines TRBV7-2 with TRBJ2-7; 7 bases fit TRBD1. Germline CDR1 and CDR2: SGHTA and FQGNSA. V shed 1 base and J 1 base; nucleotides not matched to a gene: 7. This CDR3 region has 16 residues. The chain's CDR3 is CASSLDPGTASYEQYF. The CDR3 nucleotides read TGTGCCAGCAGCTTAGATCCCGGGACAGCGTCCTACGAGCAGTACTTC.

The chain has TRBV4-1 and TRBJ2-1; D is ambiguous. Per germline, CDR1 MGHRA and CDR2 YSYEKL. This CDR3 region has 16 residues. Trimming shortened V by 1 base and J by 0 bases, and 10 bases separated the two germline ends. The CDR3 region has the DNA TGCGCCAGCAGCCAAGTGAATCTAGTCTCCTACAATGAGCAGTTCTTC. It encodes CASSQVNLVSYNEQFF.

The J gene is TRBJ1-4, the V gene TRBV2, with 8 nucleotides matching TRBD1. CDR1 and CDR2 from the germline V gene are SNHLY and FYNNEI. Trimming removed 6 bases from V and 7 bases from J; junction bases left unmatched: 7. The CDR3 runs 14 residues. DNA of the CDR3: TGTGCCAGCAGGGAACAGGGGGTGGGTGAAAAACTGTTTTTT. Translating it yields CASREQGVGEKLFF. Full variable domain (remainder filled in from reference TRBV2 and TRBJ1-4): EPEVTQTPSHQVTQMGQEVILRCVPISNHLYFYWYRQILGQKVEFLVSFYNNEISEKSEIFDDQFSVERPDGSNFTLKIRSTKLEDSAMYFCASREQGVGEKLFFGSGTQLSVL.

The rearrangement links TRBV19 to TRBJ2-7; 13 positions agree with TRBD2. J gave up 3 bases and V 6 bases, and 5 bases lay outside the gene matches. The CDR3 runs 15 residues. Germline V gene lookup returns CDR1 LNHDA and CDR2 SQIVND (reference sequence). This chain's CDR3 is CASRRTSGGLYEQYF. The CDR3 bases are TGTGCCAGTAGGAGGACTAGCGGGGGTCTCTACGAGCAGTACTTC.

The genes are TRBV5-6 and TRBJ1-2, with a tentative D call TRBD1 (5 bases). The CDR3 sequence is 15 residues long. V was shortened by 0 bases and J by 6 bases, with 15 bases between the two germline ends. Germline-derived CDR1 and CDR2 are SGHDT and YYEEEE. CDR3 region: CASSLAPTDFNGYTF. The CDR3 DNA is TGTGCCAGCAGCTTGGCACCGACAGATTTCAATGGCTACACCTTC.

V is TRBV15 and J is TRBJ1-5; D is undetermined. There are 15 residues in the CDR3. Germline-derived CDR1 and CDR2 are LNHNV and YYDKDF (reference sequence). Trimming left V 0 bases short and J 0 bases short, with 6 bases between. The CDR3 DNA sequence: TGTGCCACCAGCAGAGACTGGAATAGCAATCAGCCCCAGCATTTT. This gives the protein CATSRDWNSNQPQHF.

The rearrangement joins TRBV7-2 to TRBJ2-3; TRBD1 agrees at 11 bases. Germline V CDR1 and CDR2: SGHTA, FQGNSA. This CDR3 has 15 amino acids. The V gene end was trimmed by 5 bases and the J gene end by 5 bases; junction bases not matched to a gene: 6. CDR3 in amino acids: CASSPDRGLLDTQYF. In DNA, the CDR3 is TGTGCCAGCAGCCCGGACAGGGGGCTCCTAGATACGCAGTATTTT. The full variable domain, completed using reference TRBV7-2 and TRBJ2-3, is GAGVSQSPSNKVTEKGKDVELRCDPISGHTALYWYRQSLGQGLEFLIYFQGNSAPDKSGLPSDRFSAERTGGSVSTLTIQRTQQEDSAVYLCASSPDRGLLDTQYFGPGTRLTVL.

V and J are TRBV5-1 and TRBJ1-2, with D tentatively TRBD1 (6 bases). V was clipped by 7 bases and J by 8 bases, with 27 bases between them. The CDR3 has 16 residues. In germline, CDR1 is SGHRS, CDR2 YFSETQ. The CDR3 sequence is CASSSHPATGSGGYTF. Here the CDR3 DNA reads TGCGCCAGCTCGTCCCATCCAGCCACAGGGAGCGGCGGCTACACCTTC.

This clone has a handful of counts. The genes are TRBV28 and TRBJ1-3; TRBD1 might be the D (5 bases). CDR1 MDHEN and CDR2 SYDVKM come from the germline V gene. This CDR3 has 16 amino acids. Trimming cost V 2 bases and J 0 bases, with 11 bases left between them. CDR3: CASSLGGVLSGNTIYF. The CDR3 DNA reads TGTGCCAGCAGTTTAGGGGGGGTACTCTCTGGAAACACCATATATTTT.

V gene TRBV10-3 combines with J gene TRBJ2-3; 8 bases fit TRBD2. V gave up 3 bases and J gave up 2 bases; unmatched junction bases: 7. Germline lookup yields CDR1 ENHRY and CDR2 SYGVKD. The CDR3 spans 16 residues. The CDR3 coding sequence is TGTGCCATCAGTGATCGGAGAGCGGGGGACACAGATACGCAGTATTTT. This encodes CAISDRRAGDTDTQYF.

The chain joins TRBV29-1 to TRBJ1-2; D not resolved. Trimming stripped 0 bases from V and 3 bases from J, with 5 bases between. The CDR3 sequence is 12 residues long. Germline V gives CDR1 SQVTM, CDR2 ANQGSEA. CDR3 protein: CSVEEGYYGYTF. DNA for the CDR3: TGCAGCGTTGAAGAGGGGTACTATGGCTACACCTTC.

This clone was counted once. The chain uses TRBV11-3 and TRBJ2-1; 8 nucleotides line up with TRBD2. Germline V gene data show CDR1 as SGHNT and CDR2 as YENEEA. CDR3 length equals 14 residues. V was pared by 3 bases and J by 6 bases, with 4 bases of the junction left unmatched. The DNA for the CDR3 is TGTGCCAGCAGCTTCGGGGGGGCCTTCAATGAGCAGTTCTTC. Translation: CASSFGGAFNEQFF.

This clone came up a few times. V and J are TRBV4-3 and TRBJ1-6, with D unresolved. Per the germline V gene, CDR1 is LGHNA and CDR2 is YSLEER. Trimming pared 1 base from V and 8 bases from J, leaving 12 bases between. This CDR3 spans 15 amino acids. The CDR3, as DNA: TGCGCCAGCAGCCAAGGGGCCCGGAGGGATTCACCCCTCCACTTT. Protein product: CASSQGARRDSPLHF.

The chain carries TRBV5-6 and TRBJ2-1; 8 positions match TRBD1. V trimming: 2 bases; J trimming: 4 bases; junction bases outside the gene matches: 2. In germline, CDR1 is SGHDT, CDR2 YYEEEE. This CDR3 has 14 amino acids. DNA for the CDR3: TGTGCCAGCAGCTTATGGACAGGGTACAATGAGCAGTTCTTC. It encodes CASSLWTGYNEQFF.

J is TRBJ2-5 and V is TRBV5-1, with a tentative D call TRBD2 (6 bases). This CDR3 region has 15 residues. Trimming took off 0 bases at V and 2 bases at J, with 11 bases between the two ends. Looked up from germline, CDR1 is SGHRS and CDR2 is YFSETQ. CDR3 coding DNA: TGCGCCAGCAGCTTGGTTCCGGGAGCTCAAGAGACCCAGTACTTC. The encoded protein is CASSLVPGAQETQYF. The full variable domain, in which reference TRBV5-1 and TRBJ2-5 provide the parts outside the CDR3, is KAGVTQTPRYLIKTRGQQVTLSCSPISGHRSVSWYQQTPGQGLQFLFEYFSETQRNKGNFPGRFSGRQFSNSRSEMNVSTLELGDSALYLCASSLVPGAQETQYFGPGTRLLVL.

The CDR3 nucleotides read TGTGCCAGTAGTATGGGACAGGGGGATATGGCCGGGGAGCTGTTTTTT. The encoded protein is CASSMGQGDMAGELFF. The chain has TRBV19 and TRBJ2-2; 11 bases align to TRBD1. Germline V CDR1 and CDR2: LNHDA, SQIVND (reference sequence). The CDR3 contains 16 residues. V was pared by 3 bases and J by 6 bases, with 6 bases of the junction left unmatched.

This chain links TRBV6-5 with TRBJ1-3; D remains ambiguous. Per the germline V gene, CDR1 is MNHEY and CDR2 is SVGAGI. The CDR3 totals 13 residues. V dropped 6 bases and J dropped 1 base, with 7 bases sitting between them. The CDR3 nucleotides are TGTGCCAGCAGCAGTCTATCTGGAAACACCATATATTTT. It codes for CASSSLSGNTIYF.

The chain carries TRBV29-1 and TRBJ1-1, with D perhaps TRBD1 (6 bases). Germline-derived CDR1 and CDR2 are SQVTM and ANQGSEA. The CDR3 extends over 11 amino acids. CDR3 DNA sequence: TGCACGGGAGGGGGGCAAACTGAAGCTTTCTTT. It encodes CTGGGQTEAFF.

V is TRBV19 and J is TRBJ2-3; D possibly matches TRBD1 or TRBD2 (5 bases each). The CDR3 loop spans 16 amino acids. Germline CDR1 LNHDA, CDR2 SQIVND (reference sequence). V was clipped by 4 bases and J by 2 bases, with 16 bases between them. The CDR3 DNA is TGTGCCAGTAGTAGCCCACACTCAGGGACCACAGATACGCAGTATTTT. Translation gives CASSSPHSGTTDTQYF.

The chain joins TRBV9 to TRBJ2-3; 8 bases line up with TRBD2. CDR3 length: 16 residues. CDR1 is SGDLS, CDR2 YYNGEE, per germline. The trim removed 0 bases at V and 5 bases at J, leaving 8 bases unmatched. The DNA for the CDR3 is TGTGCCAGCAGCGTAGTGGGTAGCGGGGCAGGAGATACGCAGTATTTT. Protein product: CASSVVGSGAGDTQYF. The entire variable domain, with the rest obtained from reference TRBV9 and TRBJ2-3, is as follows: DSGVTQTPKHLITATGQRVTLRCSPRSGDLSVYWYQQSLDQGLQFLIQYYNGEERAKGNILERFSAQQFPDLHSELNLSSLELGDSALYFCASSVVGSGAGDTQYFGPGTRLTVL.

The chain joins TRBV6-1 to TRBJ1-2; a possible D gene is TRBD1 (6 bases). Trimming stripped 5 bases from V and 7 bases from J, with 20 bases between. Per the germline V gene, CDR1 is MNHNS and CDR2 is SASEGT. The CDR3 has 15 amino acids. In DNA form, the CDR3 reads TGTGCCAGCAGTTCCGGCGACAGGTTTATAGGTGGCTACACCTTC. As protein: CASSSGDRFIGGYTF.

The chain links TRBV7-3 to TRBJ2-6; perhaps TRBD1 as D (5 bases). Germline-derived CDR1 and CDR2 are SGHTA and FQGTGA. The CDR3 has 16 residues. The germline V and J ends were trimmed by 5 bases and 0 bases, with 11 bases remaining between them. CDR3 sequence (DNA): TGTGCCAGCAGCATCGGACACAACTCTGGGGCCAACGTCCTGACTTTC. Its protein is CASSIGHNSGANVLTF.

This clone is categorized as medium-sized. For the CDR3, the DNA is TGCACCGCTCTGATTGGAAGGGGCTACACTGAAGCTTTCTTT. Amino acids: CTALIGRGYTEAFF. This rearrangement joins TRBV29-1 to TRBJ1-1; possibly TRBD1 for D (5 bases). This CDR3 is built from 14 residues. Germline CDR1 is SQVTM and CDR2 is ANQGSEA.

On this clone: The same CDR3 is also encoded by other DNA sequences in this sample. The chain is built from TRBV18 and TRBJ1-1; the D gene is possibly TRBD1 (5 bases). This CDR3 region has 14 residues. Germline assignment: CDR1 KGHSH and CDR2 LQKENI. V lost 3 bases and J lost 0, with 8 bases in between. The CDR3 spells CASSPGHLNTEAFF. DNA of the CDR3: TGTGCCAGCTCACCCGGACACCTGAACACTGAAGCTTTCTTT.

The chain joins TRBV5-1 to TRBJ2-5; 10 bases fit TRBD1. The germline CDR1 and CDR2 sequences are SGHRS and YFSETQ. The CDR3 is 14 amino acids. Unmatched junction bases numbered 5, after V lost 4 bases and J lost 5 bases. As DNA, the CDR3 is TGCGCCAGCAGCCCGACAGGGGGCGCCGAGACCCAGTACTTC. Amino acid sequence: CASSPTGGAETQYF.

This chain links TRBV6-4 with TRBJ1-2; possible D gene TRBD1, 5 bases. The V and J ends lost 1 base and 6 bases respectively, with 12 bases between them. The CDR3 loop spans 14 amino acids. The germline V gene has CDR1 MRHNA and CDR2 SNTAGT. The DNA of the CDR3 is TGTGCCAGCAGTGACTGGGCAGGGAGTAATGGCTACACCTTC. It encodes CASSDWAGSNGYTF.